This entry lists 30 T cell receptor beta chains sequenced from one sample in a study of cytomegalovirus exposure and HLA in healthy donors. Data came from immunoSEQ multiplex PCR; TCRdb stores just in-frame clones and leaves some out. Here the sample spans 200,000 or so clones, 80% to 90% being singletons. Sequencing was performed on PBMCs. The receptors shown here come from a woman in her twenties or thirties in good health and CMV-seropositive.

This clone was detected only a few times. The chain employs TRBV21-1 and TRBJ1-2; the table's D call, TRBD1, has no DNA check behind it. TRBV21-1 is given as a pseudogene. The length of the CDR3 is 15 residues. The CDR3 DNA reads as TGTGCCAGCAGCACACGGACAGCTCCGACGAGTGGCTACACCTTC. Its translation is CASSTRTAPTSGYTF.

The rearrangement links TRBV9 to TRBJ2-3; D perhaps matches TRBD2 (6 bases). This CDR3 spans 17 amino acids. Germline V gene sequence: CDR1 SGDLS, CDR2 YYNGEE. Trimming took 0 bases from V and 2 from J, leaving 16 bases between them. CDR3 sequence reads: CASSVDEGGPYTDTQYF. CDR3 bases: TGTGCCAGCAGCGTAGATGAGGGAGGCCCATACACAGATACGCAGTATTTT.

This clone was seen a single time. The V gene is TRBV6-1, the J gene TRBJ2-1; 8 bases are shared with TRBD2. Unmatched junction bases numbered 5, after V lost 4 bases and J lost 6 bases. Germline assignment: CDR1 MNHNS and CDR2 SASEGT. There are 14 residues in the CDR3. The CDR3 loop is CASSAPGLANEQFF. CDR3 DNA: TGTGCCAGCAGTGCCCCTGGACTAGCCAATGAGCAGTTCTTC.

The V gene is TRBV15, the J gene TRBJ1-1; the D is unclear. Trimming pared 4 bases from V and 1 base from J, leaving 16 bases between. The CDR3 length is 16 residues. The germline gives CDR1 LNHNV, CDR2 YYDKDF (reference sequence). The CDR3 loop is CATSNRLGLENTEAFF. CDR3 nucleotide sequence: TGTGCCACCAGCAACAGATTGGGTCTGGAGAACACTGAAGCTTTCTTT.

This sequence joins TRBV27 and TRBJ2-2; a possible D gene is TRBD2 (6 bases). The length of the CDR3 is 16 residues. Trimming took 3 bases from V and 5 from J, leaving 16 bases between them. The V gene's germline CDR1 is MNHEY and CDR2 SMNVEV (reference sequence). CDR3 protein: CASSLSGTSGTGELFF. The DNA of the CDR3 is TGTGCCAGCAGTTTGTCCGGGACTTCGGGGACCGGGGAGCTGTTTTTT.

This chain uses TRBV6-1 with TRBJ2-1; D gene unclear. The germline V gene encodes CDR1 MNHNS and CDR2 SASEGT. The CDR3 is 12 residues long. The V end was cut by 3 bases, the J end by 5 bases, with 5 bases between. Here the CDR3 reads CASSDINNEQFF. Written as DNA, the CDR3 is TGTGCCAGCAGTGATATTAACAATGAGCAGTTCTTC.

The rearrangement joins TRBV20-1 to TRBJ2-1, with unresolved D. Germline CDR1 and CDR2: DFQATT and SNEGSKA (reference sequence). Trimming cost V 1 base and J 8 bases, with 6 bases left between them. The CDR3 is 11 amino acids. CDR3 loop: CSARVVHEQFF. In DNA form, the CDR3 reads TGCAGTGCTAGAGTAGTCCATGAGCAGTTCTTC.

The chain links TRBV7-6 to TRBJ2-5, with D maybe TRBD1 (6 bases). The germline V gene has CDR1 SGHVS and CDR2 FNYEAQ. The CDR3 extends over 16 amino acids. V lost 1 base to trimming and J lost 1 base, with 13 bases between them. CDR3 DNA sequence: TGTGCCAGCAGCTTAGGTCACGGGACAACCCAAGAGACCCAGTACTTC. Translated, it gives CASSLGHGTTQETQYF.

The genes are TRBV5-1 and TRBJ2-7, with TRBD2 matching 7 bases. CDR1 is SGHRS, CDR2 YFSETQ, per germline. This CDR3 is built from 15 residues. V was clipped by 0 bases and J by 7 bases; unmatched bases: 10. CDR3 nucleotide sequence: TGCGCCAGCAGCTTGGATTGGGCGGGAGCGGGGGAGCAGTACTTC. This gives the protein CASSLDWAGAGEQYF.

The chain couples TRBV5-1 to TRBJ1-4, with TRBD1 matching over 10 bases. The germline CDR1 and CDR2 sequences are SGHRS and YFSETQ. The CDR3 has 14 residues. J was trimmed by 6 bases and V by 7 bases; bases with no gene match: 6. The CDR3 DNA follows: TGCGCCAGCTACTCCGGGACAGGGGATGAAAAACTGTTTTTT. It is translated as CASYSGTGDEKLFF.

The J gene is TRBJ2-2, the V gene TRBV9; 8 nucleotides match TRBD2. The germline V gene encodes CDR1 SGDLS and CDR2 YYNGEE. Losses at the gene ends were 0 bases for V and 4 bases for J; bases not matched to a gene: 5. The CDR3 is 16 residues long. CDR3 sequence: CASSVAAGAPTGELFF. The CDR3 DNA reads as TGTGCCAGCAGCGTAGCAGCGGGAGCACCCACCGGGGAGCTGTTTTTT. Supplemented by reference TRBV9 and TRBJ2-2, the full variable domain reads DSGVTQTPKHLITATGQRVTLRCSPRSGDLSVYWYQQSLDQGLQFLIQYYNGEERAKGNILERFSAQQFPDLHSELNLSSLELGDSALYFCASSVAAGAPTGELFFGEGSRLTVL.

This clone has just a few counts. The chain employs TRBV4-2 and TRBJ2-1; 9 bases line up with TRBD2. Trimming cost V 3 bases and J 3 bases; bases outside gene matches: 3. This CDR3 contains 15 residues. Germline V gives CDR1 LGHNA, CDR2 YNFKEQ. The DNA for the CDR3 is TGTGCCAGCAGCCAGCGACTAGCGGACTACAATGAGCAGTTCTTC. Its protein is CASSQRLADYNEQFF.

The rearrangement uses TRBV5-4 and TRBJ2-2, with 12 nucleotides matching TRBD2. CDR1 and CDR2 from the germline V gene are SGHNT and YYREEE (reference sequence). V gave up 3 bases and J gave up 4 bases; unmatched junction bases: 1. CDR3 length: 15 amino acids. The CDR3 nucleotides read TGTGCCAGCAGCTCGACTAGCGGGAGCACCGGGGAGCTGTTTTTT. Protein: CASSSTSGSTGELFF.

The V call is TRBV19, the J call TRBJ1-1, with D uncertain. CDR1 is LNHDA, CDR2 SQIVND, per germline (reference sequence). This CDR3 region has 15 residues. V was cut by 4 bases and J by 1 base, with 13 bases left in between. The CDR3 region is CASSTRGAPNTEAFF. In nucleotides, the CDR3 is TGTGCCAGTAGTACCCGGGGAGCGCCGAACACTGAAGCTTTCTTT.

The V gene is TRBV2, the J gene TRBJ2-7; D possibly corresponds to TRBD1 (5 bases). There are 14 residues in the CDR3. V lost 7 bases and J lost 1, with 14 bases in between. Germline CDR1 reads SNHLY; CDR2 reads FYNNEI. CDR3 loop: CASTGLTESYEQYF. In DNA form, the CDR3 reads TGTGCCAGCACAGGGCTTACGGAGTCCTACGAGCAGTACTTC.

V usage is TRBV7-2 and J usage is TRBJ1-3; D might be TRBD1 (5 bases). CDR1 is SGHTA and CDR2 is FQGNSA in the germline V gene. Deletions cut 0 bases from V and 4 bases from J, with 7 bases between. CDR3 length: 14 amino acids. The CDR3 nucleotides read TGTGCCAGCAGCTTAGCAGGGGCCGGAAACACCATATATTTT. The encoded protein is CASSLAGAGNTIYF.

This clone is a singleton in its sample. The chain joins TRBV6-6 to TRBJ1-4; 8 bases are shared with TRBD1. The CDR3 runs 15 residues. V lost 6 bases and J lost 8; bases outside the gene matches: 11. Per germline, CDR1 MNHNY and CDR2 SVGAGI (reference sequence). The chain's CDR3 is CASSSLQGGREKLFF. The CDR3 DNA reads TGTGCCAGCAGCTCATTACAGGGGGGGAGGGAAAAACTGTTTTTT.

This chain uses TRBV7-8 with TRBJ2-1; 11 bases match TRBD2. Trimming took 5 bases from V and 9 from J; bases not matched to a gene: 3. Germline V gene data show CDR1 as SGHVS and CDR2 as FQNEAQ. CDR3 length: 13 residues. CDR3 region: CASSVSGRAEQFF. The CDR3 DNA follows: TGTGCCAGCAGCGTTAGCGGGAGGGCTGAGCAGTTCTTC.

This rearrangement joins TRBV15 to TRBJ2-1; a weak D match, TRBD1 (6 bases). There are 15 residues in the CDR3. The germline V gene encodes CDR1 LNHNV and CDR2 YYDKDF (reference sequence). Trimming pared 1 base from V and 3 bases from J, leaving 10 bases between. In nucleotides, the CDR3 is TGTGCCACCAGCAGAGCGGCGGACAGCTACAATGAGCAGTTCTTC. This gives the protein CATSRAADSYNEQFF.

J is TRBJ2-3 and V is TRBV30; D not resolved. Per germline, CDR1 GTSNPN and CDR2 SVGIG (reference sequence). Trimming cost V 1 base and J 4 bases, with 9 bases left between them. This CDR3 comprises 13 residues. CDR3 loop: CAWSEIRADTQYF. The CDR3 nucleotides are TGTGCCTGGAGTGAGATCCGAGCAGATACGCAGTATTTT.

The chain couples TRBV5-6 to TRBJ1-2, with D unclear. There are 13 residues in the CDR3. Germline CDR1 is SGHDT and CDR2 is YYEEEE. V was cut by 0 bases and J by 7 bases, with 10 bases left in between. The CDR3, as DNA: TGTGCCAGCAGCTTGGCGGTGGTTAGTGGCTACACCTTC. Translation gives CASSLAVVSGYTF.

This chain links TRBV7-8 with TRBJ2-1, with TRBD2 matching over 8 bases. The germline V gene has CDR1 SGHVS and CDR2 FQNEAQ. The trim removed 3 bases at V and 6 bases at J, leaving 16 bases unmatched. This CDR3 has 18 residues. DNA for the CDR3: TGTGCCAGCAGCTTCCTGAGGGGGTCCAGCGGGAGAGCCAATGAGCAGTTCTTC. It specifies CASSFLRGSSGRANEQFF.

This CDR3 is CSGGQESTDTQYF. Written as DNA, the CDR3 is TGCAGCGGGGGACAGGAGAGCACAGATACGCAGTATTTT. The rearrangement links TRBV29-1 to TRBJ2-3; 8 bases agree with TRBD1. CDR1 and CDR2 from the germline V gene are SQVTM and ANQGSEA. The CDR3 totals 13 residues. Unmatched junction bases numbered 3, after V lost 7 bases and J lost 0 bases.

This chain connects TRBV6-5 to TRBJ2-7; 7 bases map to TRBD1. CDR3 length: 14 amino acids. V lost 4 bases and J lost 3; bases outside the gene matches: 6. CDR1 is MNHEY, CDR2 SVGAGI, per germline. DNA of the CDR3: TGTGCCAGCAGTTGGGACAGCGATTACTACGAGCAGTACTTC. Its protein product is CASSWDSDYYEQYF.

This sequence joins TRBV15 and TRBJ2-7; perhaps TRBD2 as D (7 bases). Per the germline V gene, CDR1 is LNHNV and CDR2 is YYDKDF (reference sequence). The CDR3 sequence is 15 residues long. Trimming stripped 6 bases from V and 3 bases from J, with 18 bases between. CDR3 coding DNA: TGTGCCACCAGTTTTGGGAGGGGGGAGAGCTACGAGCAGTACTTC. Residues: CATSFGRGESYEQYF.

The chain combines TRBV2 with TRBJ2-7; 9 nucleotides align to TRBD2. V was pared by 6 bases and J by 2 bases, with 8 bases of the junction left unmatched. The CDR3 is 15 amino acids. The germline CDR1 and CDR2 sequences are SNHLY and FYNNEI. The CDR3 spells CASSFSGSLPYEQYF. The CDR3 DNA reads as TGTGCCAGCAGCTTTAGCGGGAGTCTCCCCTACGAGCAGTACTTC.

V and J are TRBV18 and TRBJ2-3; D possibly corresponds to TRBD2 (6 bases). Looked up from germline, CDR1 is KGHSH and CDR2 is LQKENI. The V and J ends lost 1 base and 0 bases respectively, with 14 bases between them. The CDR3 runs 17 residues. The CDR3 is CASSPRAGRLSTDTQYF. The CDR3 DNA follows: TGTGCCAGCTCACCACGGGCCGGGAGACTTAGCACAGATACGCAGTATTTT.

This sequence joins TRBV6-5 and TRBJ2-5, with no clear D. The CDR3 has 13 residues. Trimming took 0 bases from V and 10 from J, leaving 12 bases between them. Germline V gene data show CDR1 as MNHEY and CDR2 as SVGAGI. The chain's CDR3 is CASSYSSPRGQYF. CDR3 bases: TGTGCCAGCAGTTACTCTTCCCCGAGAGGCCAGTACTTC.

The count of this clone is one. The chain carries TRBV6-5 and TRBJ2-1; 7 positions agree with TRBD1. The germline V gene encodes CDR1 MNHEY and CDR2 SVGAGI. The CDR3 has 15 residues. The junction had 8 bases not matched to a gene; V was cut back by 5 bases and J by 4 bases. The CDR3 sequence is CASSPRDRPYNEQFF. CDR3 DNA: TGTGCCAGCAGTCCCCGGGACAGACCTTACAATGAGCAGTTCTTC.

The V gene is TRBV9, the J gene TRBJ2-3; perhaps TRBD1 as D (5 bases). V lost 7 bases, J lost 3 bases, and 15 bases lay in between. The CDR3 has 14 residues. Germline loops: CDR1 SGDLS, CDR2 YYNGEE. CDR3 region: CASAPDKGTDTQYF. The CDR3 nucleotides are TGTGCCAGCGCTCCTGATAAGGGGACAGATACGCAGTATTTT.